Listed below are T cell receptor beta chains from one sample, sequenced in a study of T cell changes during pregnancy in multiple sclerosis. Libraries were prepared by immunoSEQ multiplex PCR; TCRdb keeps only in-frame clonotypes and omits some of them. The data hold some 80,000 clones, with approximately 95% observed a single time. The material sequenced was CD4+ T cells from peripheral blood mononuclear cells, taken after pregnancy. Every receptor here comes from a female donor with multiple sclerosis, enrolled in a pregnancy study. The CDR3 runs from the conserved cysteine through the conserved F or W. The order of the fields is J gene, V gene, CDR3 protein.

TRBJ2-1 | TRBV27 | CASSDSGSRYNEQFF
TRBJ2-7 | TRBV28 | CASSYRGAYEQYF
TRBJ1-2 | TRBV19 | CASRGQGERGYTF
TRBJ1-5 | TRBV6-1 | CASSEDRTYQPQHF
TRBJ2-7 | TRBV11-1 | CASSFSYEQYF
TRBJ2-1 | TRBV6-5 | CASSYGGLGHGNEQFF
TRBJ2-3 | TRBV7-9 | CASSLGGNTQYF
TRBJ2-3 | TRBV5-6 | CASSLVQGGTQYF
TRBJ2-7 | TRBV19 | CASSPGQVYEQYF
TRBJ2-7 | TRBV2 | CASGQPGLYEQYF
TRBJ2-7 | TRBV28 | CASSSGTGAKEQYF
TRBJ2-6 | TRBV2 | CASTLQGAGANVLTF
TRBJ2-1 | TRBV5-4 | CASSPRLAGARGNEQFF
TRBJ2-6 | TRBV6-6 | CASSYPSGSGANVLTF
TRBJ2-7 | TRBV5-6 | CASIPTGGYEQYF
TRBJ2-1 | TRBV25-1 | CASNEMKWYEQFF
TRBJ2-1 | TRBV2 | CASRPVLATSYNEQFF
TRBJ2-1 | TRBV5-1 | CASSFSGRGGDEQFF
TRBJ2-7 | TRBV19 | CASQGVSYEQYF
TRBJ2-5 | TRBV7-2 | CASSLDHSGTGRGTQYF
TRBJ1-4 | TRBV2 | CASSSDFNEKLFF
TRBJ2-7 | TRBV7-8 | CASSLGWGRALYEQYF
TRBJ1-1 | TRBV27 | CASSLKPPPTGNTEAFF
TRBJ2-2 | TRBV15 | CATSTGVPNTGELFF
TRBJ1-1 | TRBV6-5 | CASSYVRGRAEAFF
TRBJ1-1 | TRBV10-3 | CAIGTKVKAFF
TRBJ1-3 | TRBV5-1 | CASSLSSGNTIYF
TRBJ2-3 | TRBV27 | CASSFLAGGPTFTDTQYF
TRBJ2-3 | TRBV19 | CASSRSAGGPAQALTDTQYF
TRBJ1-5 | TRBV28 | CASSLQQGRNQPQHF
TRBJ1-5 | TRBV6-5 | CASKKERDDQPQHF
TRBJ2-2 | TRBV10-3 | CAISKIPGQVATGELFF
TRBJ2-7 | TRBV11-2 | CASSLGGTGGEQYF
TRBJ2-5 | TRBV18 | CASSPLDRETQYF
TRBJ2-4 | TRBV19 | CASSIRDRRLAKNIQYF
TRBJ1-5 | TRBV4-2 | CASSQEARGPGQPQHF
TRBJ1-3 | TRBV7-2 | CASSFSGTDSIYF
TRBJ2-3 | TRBV29-1 | CSVRTSGSWADTQYF
TRBJ2-7 | TRBV9 | CASSVGAGVAYEQYF
TRBJ1-1 | TRBV30 | CAWSPLGLTDEAFF
TRBJ1-2 | TRBV5-4 | CASSKSGGDYGYTF
TRBJ2-7 | TRBV5-6 | CASTMGTGYSYEQYF
TRBJ1-2 | TRBV19 | CASNFDGGGDYGYTF
TRBJ2-7 | TRBV18 | CASSPRLAASSYEQYF
TRBJ1-4 | TRBV10-3 | CAISEGRATNEKLFF
TRBJ2-7 | TRBV28 | CASSSQGPRGVHEQYF
TRBJ2-1 | TRBV7-2 | CASSQDMTNEQFF
TRBJ2-5 | TRBV2 | CASSVSGQKGETQYF
TRBJ1-1 | TRBV18 | CASSPVRQGTNTEAFF
TRBJ2-3 | TRBV6-5 | CASRNRGSIPDTQYF
TRBJ1-5 | TRBV2 | CASSERSGSEVPQHF